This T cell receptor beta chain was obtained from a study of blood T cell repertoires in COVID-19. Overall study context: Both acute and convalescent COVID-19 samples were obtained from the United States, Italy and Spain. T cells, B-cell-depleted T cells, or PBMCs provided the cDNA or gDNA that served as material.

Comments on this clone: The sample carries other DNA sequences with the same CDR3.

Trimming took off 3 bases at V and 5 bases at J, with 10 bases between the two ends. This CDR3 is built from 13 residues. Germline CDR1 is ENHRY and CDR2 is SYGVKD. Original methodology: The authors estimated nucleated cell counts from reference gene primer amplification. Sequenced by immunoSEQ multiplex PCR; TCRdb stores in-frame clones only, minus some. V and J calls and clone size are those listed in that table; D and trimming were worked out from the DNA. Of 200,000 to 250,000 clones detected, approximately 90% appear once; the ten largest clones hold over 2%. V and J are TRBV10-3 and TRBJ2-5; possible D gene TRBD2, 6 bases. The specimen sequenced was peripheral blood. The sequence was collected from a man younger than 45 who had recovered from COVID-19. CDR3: CAISESGGETQYF. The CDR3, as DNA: TGTGCCATCAGTGAAAGTGGGGGGGAGACCCAGTACTTC.